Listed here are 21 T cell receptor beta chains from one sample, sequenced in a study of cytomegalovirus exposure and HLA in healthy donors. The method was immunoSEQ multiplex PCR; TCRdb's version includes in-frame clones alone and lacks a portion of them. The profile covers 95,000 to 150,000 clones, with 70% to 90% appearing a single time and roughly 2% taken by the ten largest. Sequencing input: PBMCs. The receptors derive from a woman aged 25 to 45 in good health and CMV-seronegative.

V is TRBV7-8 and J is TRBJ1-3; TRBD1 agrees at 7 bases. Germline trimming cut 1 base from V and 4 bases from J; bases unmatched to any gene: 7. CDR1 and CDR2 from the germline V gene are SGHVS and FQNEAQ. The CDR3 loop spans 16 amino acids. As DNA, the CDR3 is TGTGCCAGCAGCTTAGAAGCGACAGGGCGAGGAAACACCATATATTTT. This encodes CASSLEATGRGNTIYF.

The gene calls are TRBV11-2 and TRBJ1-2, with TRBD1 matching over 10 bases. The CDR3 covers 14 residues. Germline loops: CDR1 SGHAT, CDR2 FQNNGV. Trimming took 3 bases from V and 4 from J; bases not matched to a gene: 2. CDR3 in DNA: TGTGCCAGCAGCTTGGACAGGGGGATCTATGGCTACACCTTC. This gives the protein CASSLDRGIYGYTF.

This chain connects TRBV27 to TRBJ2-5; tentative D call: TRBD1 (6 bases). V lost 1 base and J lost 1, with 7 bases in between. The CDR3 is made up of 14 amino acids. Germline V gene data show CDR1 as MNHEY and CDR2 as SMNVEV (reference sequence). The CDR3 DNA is TGTGCCAGCAGTTTATGGGGGCCCCAAGAGACCCAGTACTTC. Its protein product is CASSLWGPQETQYF.

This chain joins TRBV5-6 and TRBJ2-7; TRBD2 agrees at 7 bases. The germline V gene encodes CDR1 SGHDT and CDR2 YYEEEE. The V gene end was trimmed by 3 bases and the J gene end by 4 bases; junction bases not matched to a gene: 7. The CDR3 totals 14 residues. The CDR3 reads CASSWGGELYEQYF. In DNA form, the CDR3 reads TGTGCCAGCAGCTGGGGAGGGGAACTTTACGAGCAGTACTTC.

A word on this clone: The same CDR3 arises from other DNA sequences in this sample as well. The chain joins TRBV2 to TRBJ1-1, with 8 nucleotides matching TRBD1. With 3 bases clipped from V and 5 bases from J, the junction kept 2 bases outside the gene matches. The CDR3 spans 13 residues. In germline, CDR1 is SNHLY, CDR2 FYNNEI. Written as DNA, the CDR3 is TGTGCCAGCAGTGACAGGGGGCGAACTGAAGCTTTCTTT. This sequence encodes CASSDRGRTEAFF.

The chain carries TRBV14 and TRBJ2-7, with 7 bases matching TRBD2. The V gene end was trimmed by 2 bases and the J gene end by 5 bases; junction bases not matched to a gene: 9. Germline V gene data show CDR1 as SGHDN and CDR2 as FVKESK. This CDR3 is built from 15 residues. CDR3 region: CASSQSPGGYHEQYF. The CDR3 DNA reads TGTGCCAGCAGCCAATCCCCCGGGGGGTACCACGAGCAGTACTTC.

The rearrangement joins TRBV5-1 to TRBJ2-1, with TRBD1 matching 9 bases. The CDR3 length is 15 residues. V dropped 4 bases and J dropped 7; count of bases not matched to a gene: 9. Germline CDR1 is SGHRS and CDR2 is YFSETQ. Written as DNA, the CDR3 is TGCGCCAGCAGCGAGGGACAGGGCAAAGGAAATGAGCAGTTCTTC. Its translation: CASSEGQGKGNEQFF.

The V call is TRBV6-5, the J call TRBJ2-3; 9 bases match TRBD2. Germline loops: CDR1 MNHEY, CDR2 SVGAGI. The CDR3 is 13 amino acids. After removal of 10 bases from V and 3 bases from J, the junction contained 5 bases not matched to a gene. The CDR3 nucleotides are TGTGCCACCGCGGGAGGGCGAACAGATACGCAGTATTTT. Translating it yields CATAGGRTDTQYF.

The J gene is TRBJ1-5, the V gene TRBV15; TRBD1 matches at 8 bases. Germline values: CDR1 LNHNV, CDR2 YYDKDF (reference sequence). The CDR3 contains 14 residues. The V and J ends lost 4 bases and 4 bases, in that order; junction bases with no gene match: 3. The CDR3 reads CATSMWTGNQPQHF. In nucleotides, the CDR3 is TGTGCCACCAGCATGTGGACAGGGAATCAGCCCCAGCATTTT.

CDR3 loop: CASSFAGQGHQPQHF. In DNA form, the CDR3 reads TGTGCCAGCAGCTTTGCCGGACAGGGACATCAGCCCCAGCATTTT. This chain joins TRBV12-1 and TRBJ1-5; TRBD1, the table's D call, lacks a check against the DNA. TRBV12-1 is a documented pseudogene. The CDR3 spans 15 residues.

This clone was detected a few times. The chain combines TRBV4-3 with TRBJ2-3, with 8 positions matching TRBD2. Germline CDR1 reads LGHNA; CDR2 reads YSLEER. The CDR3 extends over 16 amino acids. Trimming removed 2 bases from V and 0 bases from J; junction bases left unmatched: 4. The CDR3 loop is CASSQTRGGSTDTQYF. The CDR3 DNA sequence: TGCGCCAGCAGCCAAACCCGGGGGGGGAGCACAGATACGCAGTATTTT.

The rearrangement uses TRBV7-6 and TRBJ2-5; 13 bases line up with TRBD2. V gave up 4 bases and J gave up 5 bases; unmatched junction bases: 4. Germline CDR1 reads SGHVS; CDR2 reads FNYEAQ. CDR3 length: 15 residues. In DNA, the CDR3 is TGTGCCAGCAGCTCGGGGACTAGCGGGGTTGAGACCCAGTACTTC. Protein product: CASSSGTSGVETQYF.

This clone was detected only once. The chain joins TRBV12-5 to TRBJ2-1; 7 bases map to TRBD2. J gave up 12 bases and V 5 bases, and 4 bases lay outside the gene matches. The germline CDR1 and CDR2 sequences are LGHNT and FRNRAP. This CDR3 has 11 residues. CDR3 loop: CASGPRGVQFF. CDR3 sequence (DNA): TGTGCTAGTGGTCCCCGGGGGGTGCAGTTCTTC.

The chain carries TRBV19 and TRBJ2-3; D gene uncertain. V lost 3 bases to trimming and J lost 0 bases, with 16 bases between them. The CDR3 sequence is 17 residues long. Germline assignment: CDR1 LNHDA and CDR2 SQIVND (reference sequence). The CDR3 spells CASSILAGSSSTDTQYF. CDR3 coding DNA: TGTGCCAGTAGTATCCTTGCAGGTTCGTCTAGCACAGATACGCAGTATTTT. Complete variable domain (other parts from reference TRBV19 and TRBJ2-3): DGGITQSPKYLFRKEGQNVTLSCEQNLNHDAMYWYRQDPGQGLRLIYYSQIVNDFQKGDIAEGYSVSREKKESFPLTVTSAQKNPTAFYLCASSILAGSSSTDTQYFGPGTRLTVL.

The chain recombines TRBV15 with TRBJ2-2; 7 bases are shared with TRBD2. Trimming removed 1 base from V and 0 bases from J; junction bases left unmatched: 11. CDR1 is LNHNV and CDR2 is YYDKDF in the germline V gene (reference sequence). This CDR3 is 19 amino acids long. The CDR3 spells CATSRGLLAEVANTGELFF. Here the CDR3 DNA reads TGTGCCACCAGCAGAGGTCTTCTAGCGGAGGTCGCGAACACCGGGGAGCTGTTTTTT.

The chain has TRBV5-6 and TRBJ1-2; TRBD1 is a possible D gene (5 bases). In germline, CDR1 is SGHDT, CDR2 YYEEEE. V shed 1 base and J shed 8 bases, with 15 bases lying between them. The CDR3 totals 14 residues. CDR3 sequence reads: CASSLNGRGGGYTF. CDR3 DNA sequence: TGTGCCAGCAGCTTGAATGGGAGGGGAGGAGGCTACACCTTC.

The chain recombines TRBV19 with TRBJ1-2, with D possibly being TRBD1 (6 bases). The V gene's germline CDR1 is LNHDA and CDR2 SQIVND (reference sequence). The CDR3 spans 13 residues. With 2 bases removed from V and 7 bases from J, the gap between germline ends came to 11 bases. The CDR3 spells CASSISTGSGYTF. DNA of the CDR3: TGTGCCAGTAGTATATCCACAGGGAGTGGCTACACCTTC.

The CDR3 DNA reads TGTGCCAGCAGCTTCCAGACAGCTATGTCACCCCTCCACTTT. Protein: CASSFQTAMSPLHF. The rearrangement links TRBV7-9 to TRBJ1-6, with a weak D call TRBD1 (5 bases). The germline V gene has CDR1 SEHNR and CDR2 FQNEAQ (reference sequence). The CDR3 consists of 14 residues. The V end was cut by 3 bases, the J end by 10 bases, with 13 bases between.

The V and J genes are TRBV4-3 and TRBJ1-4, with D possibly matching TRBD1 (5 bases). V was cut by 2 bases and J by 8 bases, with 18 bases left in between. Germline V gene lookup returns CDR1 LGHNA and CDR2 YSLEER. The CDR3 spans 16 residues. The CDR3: CASSQSPGAGDEKLFF. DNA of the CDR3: TGCGCCAGCAGCCAATCGCCGGGAGCGGGGGACGAAAAACTGTTTTTT.

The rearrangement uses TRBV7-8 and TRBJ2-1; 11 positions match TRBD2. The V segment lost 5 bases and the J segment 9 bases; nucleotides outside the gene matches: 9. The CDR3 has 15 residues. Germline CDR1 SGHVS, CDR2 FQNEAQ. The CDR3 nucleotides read TGTGCCAGCAGCCGAACTAGCGGGGGAATGGGTGAGCAGTTCTTC. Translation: CASSRTSGGMGEQFF.

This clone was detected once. For the CDR3, the DNA is TGCGCCAGCAGCCAGCCGCCAGGGACAGGGAACAATGAGCAGTTCTTC. Translation gives CASSQPPGTGNNEQFF. J is TRBJ2-1 and V is TRBV4-1, with 9 bases matching TRBD1. Germline loops: CDR1 MGHRA, CDR2 YSYEKL. The CDR3 consists of 16 residues. The trim removed 3 bases at V and 5 bases at J, leaving 8 bases unmatched.